The 32 T cell receptor beta chains below all came from one sample that was sequenced in a study of early T cells in non-severe SARS-CoV-2 infection. In TCRdb, the 5' RACE reads were re-called with MiXCR into one record per CDR3 protein. In the table there are around 50,000 distinct CDR3 sequences, about an eighth of which are singletons. Sequencing was performed on whole blood. Receptors were obtained from an adult who was a healthcare worker with PCR-confirmed SARS-CoV-2 infection or an uninfected control (not recorded which).

This clonotype was seen ten or more times. J is TRBJ2-1 and V is TRBV18, with D possibly being TRBD2 (6 bases). The CDR3 runs 15 residues. With 3 bases removed from V and 0 bases from J, the gap between germline ends came to 9 bases. The germline gives CDR1 KGHSH, CDR2 LQKENI. The CDR3 protein is CASSPRGNSYNEQFF. The CDR3 nucleotides are TGTGCCAGCTCACCCCGGGGGAACTCCTACAATGAGCAGTTCTTC.

The rearrangement links TRBV18 to TRBJ2-1; possible D gene TRBD2, 5 bases. Germline V CDR1 and CDR2: KGHSH, LQKENI. Trimming shortened V by 3 bases and J by 5 bases, and 11 bases separated the two germline ends. The CDR3 length is 14 residues. CDR3 in DNA: TGTGCCAGCTCACCGATGGACGGGAACAATGAGCAGTTCTTC. Its protein product is CASSPMDGNNEQFF.

A few counts support this clonotype. The CDR3 loop reads CASSLSLTTDTQYF. CDR3 nucleotide sequence: TGTGCCAGCAGTTTATCCCTCACGACAGATACGCAGTATTTT. The chain carries TRBV27 and TRBJ2-3; D is unclear. V was pared by 0 bases and J by 3 bases, with 7 bases between. Germline CDR1 MNHEY, CDR2 SMNVEV (reference sequence). The CDR3 covers 14 residues.

The chain employs TRBV28 and TRBJ2-7; D may match TRBD1 or TRBD2 (5 bases each). Trimming left V 5 bases short and J 6 bases short, with 14 bases between. CDR1 and CDR2 from the germline V gene are MDHEN and SYDVKM. The CDR3 is made up of 13 amino acids. The CDR3 is CASSGGAPLEQYF. The CDR3 coding sequence is TGTGCCAGCAGTGGGGGTGCCCCCCTCGAGCAGTACTTC.

Concerning this clonotype itself: This may be a read error, as it is one base from a much larger clone. The rearrangement joins TRBV3-1 to TRBJ1-1; D uncertain. The CDR3 length is 12 residues. Deletions cut 6 bases from V and 1 base from J, with 6 bases between. Germline assignment: CDR1 LGHDT and CDR2 YNNKEL (reference sequence). The CDR3 bases are TGTGCCAGCAGGGTGGGGAACACTGAAGCTTTCTTT. It translates to CASRVGNTEAFF.

The CDR3 nucleotides read TGTGCCAGCAGCACGACAGGGGCTAACTATGGCTACACCTTC. Its translation: CASSTTGANYGYTF. This chain uses TRBV6-6 with TRBJ1-2; 8 bases match TRBD1. The CDR3 has 14 amino acids. Losses at the gene ends were 6 bases for V and 0 bases for J; bases not matched to a gene: 3. CDR1 is MNHNY and CDR2 is SVGAGI in the germline V gene (reference sequence).

This clonotype was seen a handful of times. V is TRBV29-1 and J is TRBJ2-3, with D possibly being TRBD2 (6 bases). The germline gives CDR1 SQVTM, CDR2 ANQGSEA. This CDR3 has 16 amino acids. The V end lost 5 bases, the J end lost 1 base, and 19 bases lay between the germline ends. The CDR3 nucleotides are TGCAGCGTTTTAGGTATAGCGGAAAAGGGCACAGATACGCAGTATTTT. It translates to CSVLGIAEKGTDTQYF.

This clonotype was counted between two and nine times. V gene TRBV28 combines with J gene TRBJ2-7, with 8 nucleotides matching TRBD1. The CDR3 is 13 amino acids. Looked up from germline, CDR1 is MDHEN and CDR2 is SYDVKM. With V trimmed by 6 bases and J by 3 bases, 4 bases remained unmatched. CDR3 protein: CASSLGQVYEQYF. The DNA of the CDR3 is TGTGCCAGCAGCCTGGGACAGGTCTACGAGCAGTACTTC.

The genes are TRBV7-2 and TRBJ2-3, with 8 bases lining up with TRBD2. CDR3 length: 14 amino acids. Trimming at V came to 7 bases and at J to 12 bases, leaving 15 bases not matched to a gene. Per germline, CDR1 SGHTA and CDR2 FQGNSA. CDR3 region: CASIPIAGLDIQYF. The DNA of the CDR3 is TGTGCCAGCATCCCAATAGCGGGACTAGACATCCAGTATTTT.

This clonotype was observed at least ten times. The chain employs TRBV28 and TRBJ2-7; D tentatively reads TRBD1 or TRBD2 (5 bases each). Germline values: CDR1 MDHEN, CDR2 SYDVKM. V was shortened by 5 bases and J by 1 base, with 15 bases between the two germline ends. The CDR3 has 15 residues. The CDR3 reads CASSPLGAGSYEQYF. The CDR3 DNA sequence: TGTGCCAGCAGTCCCCTCGGGGCAGGGTCCTACGAGCAGTACTTC.

This chain links TRBV28 with TRBJ2-2; 7 bases are shared with TRBD1. V was pared by 6 bases and J by 4 bases, with 2 bases of the junction left unmatched. The CDR3 is 13 amino acids. Per germline, CDR1 MDHEN and CDR2 SYDVKM. Here the CDR3 DNA reads TGTGCCAGCAGGGCAGGGGGCACCGGGGAGCTGTTTTTT. Its translation is CASRAGGTGELFF.

This clonotype was seen more than once but under ten times. The chain links TRBV3-2 to TRBJ2-3; no check of the table's D call, TRBD2, against the DNA was made. TRBV3-2 is shown as a pseudogene. The CDR3 sequence is 16 residues long. This CDR3 is CASSQDQRLRTDTQYF. The CDR3 DNA sequence: TGTGCCAGCAGCCAAGATCAGCGACTACGCACAGATACGCAGTATTTT.

The chain is built from TRBV29-1 and TRBJ1-4; no clear D gene. This CDR3 has 13 amino acids. The germline gives CDR1 SQVTM, CDR2 ANQGSEA. The V gene lost 0 bases and the J gene lost 7 bases, with 9 bases spanning the gap. In nucleotides, the CDR3 is TGCAGCGTTGAAGATTCCCTGAGTGAAAAACTGTTTTTT. Amino acid sequence: CSVEDSLSEKLFF.

The chain has TRBV11-2 and TRBJ2-3; D not certain. The CDR3 spans 14 residues. In germline, CDR1 is SGHAT, CDR2 FQNNGV. The V and J ends lost 0 bases and 2 bases respectively, with 6 bases between them. The CDR3 region is CASSLEAYTDTQYF. The CDR3 bases are TGTGCCAGCAGCTTAGAGGCGTACACAGATACGCAGTATTTT.

The gene calls are TRBV2 and TRBJ2-4; no firm D call. Germline V lookup: CDR1 SNHLY, CDR2 FYNNEI. The CDR3 spans 11 residues. V was cut by 3 bases and J by 7 bases, with 4 bases left in between. The CDR3 DNA is TGTGCCAGCAGTGAGGGGAACATTCAGTACTTC. Its protein product is CASSEGNIQYF.

The sample holds many counts of this clonotype. The chain uses TRBV30 and TRBJ1-4; D gene unclear. The ends were cut back, 5 bases at V and 7 bases at J, with 11 bases in the middle. Germline V gene sequence: CDR1 GTSNPN, CDR2 SVGIG (reference sequence). This CDR3 has 12 residues. The CDR3: CAWGSRSEKLFF. CDR3 nucleotides: TGTGCCTGGGGGAGTCGAAGTGAAAAACTGTTTTTT.

V and J are TRBV28 and TRBJ1-6; D remains unclear. CDR1 MDHEN and CDR2 SYDVKM come from the germline V gene. Between the trimmed V and J ends, which lost 6 bases and 6 bases, there was a span of 3 bases. There are 11 residues in the CDR3. The CDR3 protein is CASSLNSPLHF. DNA for the CDR3: TGTGCCAGCAGCCTTAATTCACCCCTCCACTTT.

This rearrangement joins TRBV30 to TRBJ2-7; the match to TRBD2 covers 8 bases. This CDR3 has 14 residues. CDR1 GTSNPN and CDR2 SVGIG come from the germline V gene (reference sequence). The V gene end was trimmed by 0 bases and the J gene end by 6 bases; junction bases not matched to a gene: 7. The DNA of the CDR3 is TGTGCCTGGAGTGTAGACGGGAGGGCGCCCGAGCAGTACTTC. Translation gives CAWSVDGRAPEQYF.

This clonotype has ten or more counts. The CDR3 nucleotides read TGCGCCAGCAGCCCCATTACGGGGTCGAACACCGGGGAGCTGTTTTTT. This sequence encodes CASSPITGSNTGELFF. The V and J genes are TRBV4-1 and TRBJ2-2; D may be TRBD2 (5 bases). Germline CDR1 reads MGHRA; CDR2 reads YSYEKL. CDR3 length equals 16 residues. Trimming stripped 4 bases from V and 0 bases from J, with 12 bases between.

This clonotype has a count of ten or more. The chain carries TRBV20-1 and TRBJ2-1, with a possible D match to TRBD2 (6 bases). Germline-derived CDR1 and CDR2 are DFQATT and SNEGSKA (reference sequence). The germline V and J ends were trimmed by 3 bases and 2 bases, with 11 bases remaining between them. The CDR3 runs 14 residues. As DNA, the CDR3 is TGCAGTGCTAGCGGGGGAAACACCTACAATGAGCAGTTCTTC. Its protein is CSASGGNTYNEQFF.

Within the sample, this clonotype is medium-sized (0.01 to 0.1%). The chain has TRBV29-1 and TRBJ1-1; TRBD1 aligns across 8 bases. There are 12 residues in the CDR3. Germline CDR1 SQVTM, CDR2 ANQGSEA. The V and J ends lost 7 bases and 7 bases, in that order; junction bases with no gene match: 8. This chain's CDR3 is CSAHPGQDEAFF. Here the CDR3 DNA reads TGCAGCGCCCATCCGGGACAGGATGAAGCTTTCTTT.

By share of the sample, this clonotype is medium-sized. The chain links TRBV7-9 to TRBJ2-1; no clear D. Trimming left V 2 bases short and J 6 bases short, with 8 bases between. CDR3 size: 13 residues. Germline assignment: CDR1 SEHNR and CDR2 FQNEAQ (reference sequence). The CDR3 DNA reads as TGTGCCAGCAGCTTATCTCCGACCAATGAGCAGTTCTTC. It yields the protein CASSLSPTNEQFF.

V gene TRBV6-6 combines with J gene TRBJ2-3; 10 bases are shared with TRBD2. Germline V gene lookup returns CDR1 MNHNY and CDR2 SVGAGI (reference sequence). The V gene end was trimmed by 5 bases and the J gene end by 2 bases; junction bases not matched to a gene: 4. The CDR3 runs 15 residues. CDR3 DNA: TGTGCCAGCAGTCATCTAGCGGGAGCCACAGATACGCAGTATTTT. Its protein product is CASSHLAGATDTQYF.

The chain has TRBV29-1 and TRBJ2-3; possibly TRBD2 for D (5 bases). Germline-derived CDR1 and CDR2 are SQVTM and ANQGSEA. V dropped 3 bases and J dropped 10 bases, with 20 bases sitting between them. The CDR3 loop spans 14 amino acids. The CDR3, as DNA: TGCAGCGTTGATTCGTGGGGAGAATCCACCGCGCAGTATTTT. This gives the protein CSVDSWGESTAQYF.

This chain connects TRBV28 to TRBJ1-2; D possibly corresponds to TRBD1 (5 bases). Trimming shortened V by 4 bases and J by 2 bases, and 8 bases separated the two germline ends. This CDR3 comprises 13 residues. Germline V gene data show CDR1 as MDHEN and CDR2 as SYDVKM. CDR3 protein: CASSWEGNYGYTF. The CDR3 bases are TGTGCCAGCAGTTGGGAGGGGAACTATGGCTACACCTTC.

In its sample, this clonotype was seen many times. The chain's CDR3 is CASSSTGTGNQPQHF. The DNA for the CDR3 is TGTGCCAGCAGTTCCACCGGGACAGGGAATCAGCCCCAGCATTTT. The chain has TRBV27 and TRBJ1-5, with 9 nucleotides matching TRBD1. The germline V gene encodes CDR1 MNHEY and CDR2 SMNVEV (reference sequence). With 4 bases clipped from V and 4 bases from J, the junction kept 5 bases outside the gene matches. The CDR3 length is 15 residues.

This clonotype was recorded a few times. The V call is TRBV20-1, the J call TRBJ2-5; 8 bases align to TRBD2. V dropped 0 bases and J dropped 6; count of bases not matched to a gene: 9. The length of the CDR3 is 15 residues. Germline CDR1 DFQATT, CDR2 SNEGSKA (reference sequence). The CDR3 DNA reads as TGCAGTGCTAGAGATGCCCTAGCGGGCGGGCAGACCCAGTACTTC. Translated, it gives CSARDALAGGQTQYF.

The rearrangement links TRBV28 to TRBJ2-1; 7 nucleotides agree with TRBD2. Germline CDR1 is MDHEN and CDR2 is SYDVKM. The ends lost 9 bases at V and 4 bases at J; junction bases unmatched: 12. CDR3 size: 15 residues. Here the CDR3 DNA reads TGTGCCAGTCGACCGGGACTATCGGTTTACAATGAGCAGTTCTTC. Amino acid sequence: CASRPGLSVYNEQFF.

The chain links TRBV24-1 to TRBJ2-1; possibly TRBD1 for D (5 bases). The CDR3 is made up of 12 amino acids. CDR1 KGHDR and CDR2 SFDVKD come from the germline V gene. With 5 bases removed from V and 10 bases from J, the gap between germline ends came to 11 bases. The chain's CDR3 is CATSVGVDEQFF. CDR3 nucleotides: TGTGCCACCAGTGTAGGGGTAGACGAGCAGTTCTTC.

This clonotype has just a few counts. The chain recombines TRBV29-1 with TRBJ2-5, with 11 bases matching TRBD2. The CDR3 is made up of 16 amino acids. The trim removed 3 bases at V and 6 bases at J, leaving 12 bases unmatched. The V gene's germline CDR1 is SQVTM and CDR2 ANQGSEA. CDR3 amino acids: CSVDPLFTSGSKTQYF. The DNA of the CDR3 is TGCAGCGTTGACCCTTTGTTTACTAGCGGGAGTAAGACCCAGTACTTC.

The chain has TRBV11-2 and TRBJ2-7; D not certain. Between the trimmed V and J ends, which lost 7 bases and 6 bases, there was a span of 19 bases. The length of the CDR3 is 14 residues. Germline CDR1 is SGHAT and CDR2 is FQNNGV. CDR3 region: CASTPDLTPAEQYF. The CDR3 DNA reads TGTGCCAGCACCCCTGACCTTACCCCCGCCGAGCAGTACTTC.

There are many counts of this clonotype. The chain uses TRBV5-1 and TRBJ1-2, with 7 bases that match TRBD1. The CDR3 runs 18 residues. Germline CDR1 is SGHRS and CDR2 is YFSETQ. J gave up 4 bases and V 1 base, and 16 bases lay outside the gene matches. In DNA form, the CDR3 reads TGCGCCAGCAGCTTGCCTCACCCAGGACAGGCTACCCCCTATGGCTACACCTTC. It translates to CASSLPHPGQATPYGYTF. Supplemented by reference TRBV5-1 and TRBJ1-2, the full variable domain reads KAGVTQTPRYLIKTRGQQVTLSCSPISGHRSVSWYQQTPGQGLQFLFEYFSETQRNKGNFPGRFSGRQFSNSRSEMNVSTLELGDSALYLCASSLPHPGQATPYGYTFGSGTRLTVV.